A single sample gave rise to the 31 T cell receptor beta chains below, sequenced in a study of vaccination and CD4 T cells after COVID-19. No cognate antigen is known for these TCRs. Sequenced with the Oncomine TCR Beta short-read assay was DNA taken from cultured CD4+ T cells. TCRdb recomputed calls from the PCR reads with MiXCR, one row per CDR3 protein. The sample has roughly 14,000 distinct CDR3 sequences, 55% seen once; the top ten hold roughly a sixth. Treatment specified: approximately 11-day PBMC culture with coronavirus spike peptide pools or control peptides (ViraFEST assay). Sequences were obtained from CD4+ T cells from blood, cultured in vitro. The receptors come from a human donor who had recovered from COVID-19.

The CDR3 nucleotides are TGCAGTGCTCGGACAGGGGGCCTCTCCTACGAGCAGTACTTC. Translation: CSARTGGLSYEQYF. The chain uses TRBV20-1 and TRBJ2-7; the match to TRBD1 covers 11 bases. CDR3 length: 14 amino acids. The germline gives CDR1 DFQATT, CDR2 SNEGSKA (reference sequence). V shed 5 bases and J 0 bases; nucleotides not matched to a gene: 3.

The table lists this clonotype with a few counts. This chain uses TRBV7-2 with TRBJ1-5; 7 positions agree with TRBD1. The junction had 10 bases not matched to a gene; V was cut back by 4 bases and J by 1 base. The germline gives CDR1 SGHTA, CDR2 FQGNSA. CDR3 size: 17 residues. CDR3 in DNA: TGTGCCAGCAGCTCAGCTCCCAGGGGGGCGAGCAATCAGCCCCAGCATTTT. This encodes CASSSAPRGASNQPQHF.

This chain uses TRBV7-6 with TRBJ2-3, with 7 positions matching TRBD1. V shed 1 base and J 5 bases; nucleotides not matched to a gene: 3. The CDR3 contains 14 residues. The germline V gene has CDR1 SGHVS and CDR2 FNYEAQ. CDR3 region: CASSLGQGLDTQYF. As DNA, the CDR3 is TGTGCCAGCAGCTTAGGACAGGGCCTAGATACGCAGTATTTT.

This clonotype appeared once. The rearrangement joins TRBV5-1 to TRBJ2-3, with 11 bases identical to TRBD2. The CDR3 has 16 residues. The ends lost 4 bases at V and 4 bases at J; junction bases unmatched: 8. The germline CDR1 and CDR2 sequences are SGHRS and YFSETQ. The CDR3 coding sequence is TGCGCCAGCAGCACCTTAGCGGGAGGGCGGGCAGATACGCAGTATTTT. Its protein is CASSTLAGGRADTQYF.

This sequence joins TRBV18 and TRBJ1-6; TRBD1 is a possible D gene (5 bases). Germline V gene lookup returns CDR1 KGHSH and CDR2 LQKENI. Trimming took 3 bases from V and 7 from J, leaving 13 bases between them. The CDR3 contains 15 residues. The CDR3, as DNA: TGTGCCAGCTCACCTACCCAGGGAATCAATTCACCCCTCCACTTT. Translating it yields CASSPTQGINSPLHF.

In this sample, this clonotype turned up a few times. Germline and junction disagree at one end, which may indicate a read error. The chain carries TRBV30 and TRBJ1-5; D is ambiguous. The CDR3 length is 13 residues. Germline V lookup: CDR1 GTSNPN, CDR2 SVGIG (reference sequence). CDR3 amino acids: CAWSDDSNQLQHF. In DNA form, the CDR3 reads TGTGCCTGGAGCGACGATAGCAATCAGCTCCAGCATTTT.

The count of this clonotype is one. CDR3 DNA sequence: TGCAGTGCTAGACCCAATTACAATGAGCAGTTCTTC. Translation: CSARPNYNEQFF. The chain is built from TRBV20-1 and TRBJ2-1, with D hard to call. The V gene lost 2 bases and the J gene lost 4 bases, with 6 bases spanning the gap. The germline CDR1 and CDR2 sequences are DFQATT and SNEGSKA (reference sequence). The CDR3 contains 12 residues.

J is TRBJ2-6 and V is TRBV4-1; weak D call: TRBD2 (5 bases). Germline V gene sequence: CDR1 MGHRA, CDR2 YSYEKL. Between the trimmed V and J ends, which lost 0 bases and 4 bases, there was a span of 10 bases. The CDR3 runs 16 residues. The CDR3 DNA follows: TGCGCCAGCAGCCAAGATCGGGGTACCGGGGCCAACGTCCTGACTTTC. Translation: CASSQDRGTGANVLTF.

In its sample, this clonotype was seen a few times. This chain connects TRBV20-1 to TRBJ1-2; D might be TRBD1 (5 bases). The CDR3 has 15 amino acids. The germline gives CDR1 DFQATT, CDR2 SNEGSKA (reference sequence). V lost 3 bases and J lost 5, with 19 bases in between. This chain's CDR3 is CSARSPGRDGYGYTF. Here the CDR3 DNA reads TGCAGTGCTAGGAGCCCCGGCAGGGATGGGTATGGCTACACCTTC.

This clonotype was picked up a small number of times. This chain connects TRBV2 to TRBJ2-5, with 9 bases aligning to TRBD2. The CDR3 spans 14 residues. Germline-derived CDR1 and CDR2 are SNHLY and FYNNEI. J gave up 5 bases and V 6 bases, and 7 bases lay outside the gene matches. In DNA, the CDR3 is TGTGCCAGCAGGCGACTAGCGGAGGGGGAGACCCAGTACTTC. Amino acid sequence: CASRRLAEGETQYF.

In its sample, this clonotype was seen once. This chain links TRBV30 with TRBJ2-7; D may be TRBD2 (6 bases). V was trimmed by 1 base and J by 2 bases, leaving 12 bases between them. Germline V gene lookup returns CDR1 GTSNPN and CDR2 SVGIG (reference sequence). The CDR3 spans 14 residues. The CDR3 DNA reads as TGTGCCTGGAGTGAACTAGCTCCCCCCTACGAGCAGTACTTC. The encoded protein is CAWSELAPPYEQYF.

This clonotype was seen only once. The chain employs TRBV30 and TRBJ1-1; no firm D call. The CDR3 consists of 12 residues. Trimming pared 4 bases from V and 0 bases from J, leaving 6 bases between. Per the germline V gene, CDR1 is GTSNPN and CDR2 is SVGIG (reference sequence). CDR3 sequence reads: CAWNRVNTEAFF. CDR3 DNA: TGTGCCTGGAATAGGGTGAACACTGAAGCTTTCTTT.

The chain couples TRBV7-8 to TRBJ2-3; D perhaps matches TRBD2 (6 bases). The V gene's germline CDR1 is SGHVS and CDR2 FQNEAQ. V was pared by 0 bases and J by 4 bases, with 11 bases between. The CDR3 spans 15 residues. CDR3 nucleotides: TGTGCCAGCAGCTTAGCGCCGGGGGATTCAGATACGCAGTATTTT. Translating it yields CASSLAPGDSDTQYF.

This clonotype was seen a handful of times. The gene calls are TRBV7-9 and TRBJ1-1; 9 positions match TRBD1. J gave up 7 bases and V 5 bases, and 2 bases lay outside the gene matches. The CDR3 has 12 amino acids. Germline CDR1 SEHNR, CDR2 FQNEAQ (reference sequence). CDR3 sequence: CASSRDRDEAFF. The CDR3 bases are TGTGCCAGCAGCAGGGACAGGGATGAAGCTTTCTTT.

The chain is built from TRBV19 and TRBJ2-2, with unresolved D. The CDR3 sequence is 11 residues long. V lost 5 bases, J lost 5 bases, and 3 bases lay in between. Per the germline V gene, CDR1 is LNHDA and CDR2 is SQIVND (reference sequence). CDR3 nucleotides: TGTGCCAGTAGTTGGACCGGGGAGCTGTTTTTT. Translated: CASSWTGELFF.

The rearrangement joins TRBV6-1 to TRBJ1-1; D is possibly TRBD1 (5 bases). CDR1 is MNHNS, CDR2 SASEGT, per germline. This CDR3 is built from 14 residues. V was trimmed by 2 bases and J by 4 bases, leaving 11 bases between them. For the CDR3, the DNA is TGTGCCAGCAGTGAAATTGTCGGGGGCACTGAAGCTTTCTTT. It yields the protein CASSEIVGGTEAFF.

This chain connects TRBV7-9 to TRBJ2-1, with 7 bases that match TRBD2. V dropped 2 bases and J dropped 0; count of bases not matched to a gene: 7. This CDR3 region has 17 residues. Per germline, CDR1 SEHNR and CDR2 FQNEAQ (reference sequence). The chain's CDR3 is CASSLFSSGGSYNEQFF. The CDR3 bases are TGTGCCAGCAGCTTATTTTCTTCGGGAGGCTCCTACAATGAGCAGTTCTTC. Combining the CDR3 with reference TRBV7-9 and TRBJ2-1 gives the whole variable domain DTGVSQNPRHKITKRGQNVTFRCDPISEHNRLYWYRQTLGQGPEFLTYFQNEAQLEKSRLLSDRFSAERPKGSFSTLEIQRTEQGDSAMYLCASSLFSSGGSYNEQFFGPGTRLTVL.

This clonotype has only a few counts. The chain couples TRBV7-2 to TRBJ1-2; 9 nucleotides line up with TRBD1. The germline gives CDR1 SGHTA, CDR2 FQGNSA. J lost 8 bases, V lost 2 bases, and 6 bases had no gene match. This CDR3 has 14 amino acids. The CDR3 is CASSLLGTGNGYTF. The CDR3 DNA follows: TGTGCCAGCAGCTTATTAGGGACAGGGAACGGCTACACCTTC.

V is TRBV6-2 or TRBV6-3 and J is TRBJ1-4, with D hard to call. The CDR3 covers 12 residues. CDR1 and CDR2 from the germline V gene are MNHEY and SVGEGT. V dropped 5 bases and J dropped 11 bases, with 12 bases sitting between them. The CDR3 loop reads CASSENKAKLFF. For the CDR3, the DNA is TGTGCCAGCAGTGAAAACAAGGCTAAACTGTTTTTT.

The rearrangement links TRBV10-3 to TRBJ2-3, with D perhaps matching TRBD2 (5 bases). Germline CDR1 reads ENHRY; CDR2 reads SYGVKD. The CDR3 is 12 residues long. Trimming took 9 bases from V and 5 from J, leaving 12 bases between them. CDR3 DNA: TGTGCCATAAGCGGTACCGAAGATACGCAGTATTTT. Translated: CAISGTEDTQYF.

This clonotype has just a few counts. This chain uses TRBV12-3 or TRBV12-4 with TRBJ2-5; TRBD2 might be the D (6 bases). V was trimmed by 3 bases and J by 1 base, leaving 9 bases between them. There are 14 residues in the CDR3. The CDR3 region is CASSFRGIQETQYF. The CDR3 DNA reads as TGTGCCAGCAGTTTCCGCGGGATCCAAGAGACCCAGTACTTC.

V is TRBV7-2 and J is TRBJ2-3; no definite D call. V lost 5 bases and J 5 bases, leaving 23 bases between the germline ends. CDR1 is SGHTA, CDR2 FQGNSA, per germline. The CDR3 spans 17 residues. CDR3 DNA sequence: TGTGCCAGCAGCCCACCACTCCCCGAAGGCTTTGGAGATACGCAGTATTTT. This gives the protein CASSPPLPEGFGDTQYF.

This clonotype was found a few times. V usage is TRBV28 and J usage is TRBJ1-5; 7 bases match TRBD1. Germline-derived CDR1 and CDR2 are MDHEN and SYDVKM. The V segment lost 5 bases and the J segment 12 bases; nucleotides outside the gene matches: 19. This CDR3 is built from 16 residues. This chain's CDR3 is CASSINLIRGQKGQHF. CDR3 DNA sequence: TGTGCCAGCAGTATAAACCTGATCCGGGGACAGAAAGGCCAGCATTTT.

The V and J genes are TRBV10-3 and TRBJ2-2; possible D gene TRBD1, 6 bases. Trimming took 2 bases from V and 1 from J, leaving 8 bases between them. Germline-derived CDR1 and CDR2 are ENHRY and SYGVKD. CDR3 length: 15 amino acids. As DNA, the CDR3 is TGTGCCATCAGTGAGAACAGGGAGAACACCGGGGAGCTGTTTTTT. Residues: CAISENRENTGELFF.

The rearrangement joins TRBV20-1 to TRBJ2-7; no clear D. The germline CDR1 and CDR2 sequences are DFQATT and SNEGSKA (reference sequence). The V end was cut by 8 bases, the J end by 6 bases, with 17 bases between. The CDR3 is 12 amino acids. The CDR3 DNA sequence: TGCAGTTCCCGCCAAGGGTCCGTCGAGCAGTACTTC. Residues: CSSRQGSVEQYF.

This chain links TRBV9 with TRBJ1-6; D uncertain. Trimming stripped 4 bases from V and 1 base from J, with 24 bases between. The CDR3 covers 20 residues. The germline V gene encodes CDR1 SGDLS and CDR2 YYNGEE. The CDR3 DNA follows: TGTGCCAGCAGCCCCAGAGAAGGACGAAATCTGGGTTCCTATAATTCACCCCTCCACTTT. This translates into CASSPREGRNLGSYNSPLHF.

This clonotype was counted between two and nine times. V usage is TRBV15 and J usage is TRBJ2-2, with D possibly TRBD1 on 6 matching bases. The CDR3 is 18 amino acids. Germline V gene lookup returns CDR1 LNHNV and CDR2 YYDKDF (reference sequence). V lost 1 base and J lost 0, with 15 bases in between. The CDR3 region is CATSRGLGQSPNTGELFF. CDR3 nucleotides: TGTGCCACCAGCAGAGGACTCGGACAGAGCCCGAACACCGGGGAGCTGTTTTTT.

This clonotype was recorded only once. The rearrangement uses TRBV12-3 or TRBV12-4 and TRBJ2-3; D ambiguous. CDR3 length: 12 amino acids. V was cut by 7 bases and J by 0 bases, with 5 bases left in between. The CDR3 region is CASTPSTDTQYF. CDR3 DNA: TGTGCCAGCACCCCGAGCACAGATACGCAGTATTTT.

V and J are TRBV27 and TRBJ2-7, with D unresolved. Germline CDR1 is MNHEY and CDR2 is SMNVEV (reference sequence). This CDR3 comprises 17 residues. The ends were cut back, 6 bases at V and 6 bases at J, with 27 bases in the middle. The CDR3, as DNA: TGTGCCAGCAGACCCCGGCCGAAGGTCAGAGCCGGGCGCGAGCAGTACTTC. This translates into CASRPRPKVRAGREQYF.

The chain combines TRBV9 with TRBJ2-5; no definite D call. V was pared by 0 bases and J by 5 bases, with 14 bases between. Germline CDR1 SGDLS, CDR2 YYNGEE. The CDR3 totals 15 residues. The CDR3 reads CASSVENVASETQYF. As DNA, the CDR3 is TGTGCCAGCAGCGTAGAGAACGTAGCATCGGAGACCCAGTACTTC.

V usage is TRBV28 and J usage is TRBJ1-6; D not certain. Germline loops: CDR1 MDHEN, CDR2 SYDVKM. With 8 bases removed from V and 3 bases from J, the gap between germline ends came to 14 bases. CDR3 length: 15 residues. The CDR3 loop is CASRTPARYNSPLHF. CDR3 DNA sequence: TGTGCCAGCCGTACCCCTGCCCGCTATAATTCACCCCTCCACTTT.